The 13 T cell receptor beta chains reported below all come from one sample, sequenced in a study of blood T cell repertoires in COVID-19 (TCRdb year 2020). The library was produced with the immunoSEQ multiplex PCR assay. The clones in this table, taken by TCRdb from immuneACCESS, are in-frame only. Not every clone is retained; where verified, under half of the shortfall comes from an unresolved V gene, and the cause of the rest is unknown. The sample yields approximately 310,000 clones; 85% were counted once. The ten largest clones add up to 1.5% to 2% of the sample. Sequenced: PBMCs or T cells enriched from blood (not recorded which). The source is a woman younger than 45 who had been exposed to COVID-19.

The chain recombines TRBV28 with TRBJ1-1, with a tentative D call TRBD1 (6 bases). The CDR3 runs 13 residues. V dropped 4 bases and J dropped 7 bases, with 13 bases sitting between them. CDR1 MDHEN and CDR2 SYDVKM come from the germline V gene. The CDR3: CASSSQGVGEAFF. The CDR3 DNA reads TGTGCCAGCAGTTCACAGGGTGTCGGTGAAGCTTTCTTT.

This chain joins TRBV21-1 and TRBJ2-2; the table gives TRBD2 as D, unverified against the DNA. TRBV21-1 has pseudogene status. CDR3 length: 16 residues. This CDR3 is CASSKEGQGGTGELFF. The CDR3 nucleotides read TGTGCCAGCAGCAAAGAAGGCCAGGGAGGGACCGGGGAGCTGTTTTTT.

The rearrangement links TRBV11-2 to TRBJ2-3; D is perhaps TRBD1 (6 bases). This CDR3 is built from 15 residues. V lost 0 bases and J 2 bases, leaving 9 bases between the germline ends. CDR1 is SGHAT, CDR2 FQNNGV, per germline. The CDR3: CASSLDGQYTDTQYF. The CDR3 DNA follows: TGTGCCAGCAGCTTAGATGGACAGTACACAGATACGCAGTATTTT.

The chain joins TRBV11-2 to TRBJ2-3; 12 bases are shared with TRBD2. This CDR3 contains 17 residues. Germline loops: CDR1 SGHAT, CDR2 FQNNGV. V lost 4 bases, J lost 1 base, and 6 bases stayed unmatched. This CDR3 is CASSSIASGRGTDTQYF. Here the CDR3 DNA reads TGTGCCAGCAGCTCCATAGCTAGCGGGAGGGGCACAGATACGCAGTATTTT.

The chain carries TRBV28 and TRBJ2-1; 8 positions match TRBD2. This CDR3 contains 14 residues. Germline V gene sequence: CDR1 MDHEN, CDR2 SYDVKM. V shed 8 bases and J 7 bases; nucleotides not matched to a gene: 10. In DNA, the CDR3 is TGTGCCAGCGCCGGGACTAGTCATAAGAATGAGCAGTTCTTC. Residues: CASAGTSHKNEQFF.

The V and J genes are TRBV30 and TRBJ1-1; D call uncertain. V gave up 2 bases and J gave up 4 bases, with 11 bases separating them. The CDR3 sequence is 13 residues long. Germline V CDR1 and CDR2: GTSNPN, SVGIG (reference sequence). CDR3 DNA sequence: TGTGCCTGGAGTCCCCTGGAGGGCACTGAAGCTTTCTTT. Its translation: CAWSPLEGTEAFF.

This sequence joins TRBV18 and TRBJ1-5; 9 nucleotides match TRBD1. V shed 3 bases and J 6 bases; nucleotides not matched to a gene: 6. Per germline, CDR1 KGHSH and CDR2 LQKENI. This CDR3 region has 15 residues. The CDR3 DNA reads TGTGCCAGCTCACCGGGACAGGGAATAGCTCAGCCCCAGCATTTT. This sequence encodes CASSPGQGIAQPQHF. The whole variable domain, remainder taken from reference TRBV18 and TRBJ1-5, is NAGVMQNPRHLVRRRGQEARLRCSPMKGHSHVYWYRQLPEEGLKFMVYLQKENIIDESGMPKERFSAEFPKEGPSILRIQQVVRGDSAAYFCASSPGQGIAQPQHFGDGTRLSIL.

V is TRBV10-2 and J is TRBJ2-1; 7 bases align to TRBD2. Trimming cost V 6 bases and J 7 bases; bases outside gene matches: 6. The CDR3 is 13 residues long. Germline V gene lookup returns CDR1 WSHSY and CDR2 SAAADI. In DNA form, the CDR3 reads TGCGCCAGCAGAAGCGGGACCACAAATGAGCAGTTCTTC. Its protein is CASRSGTTNEQFF.

V gene TRBV11-3 combines with J gene TRBJ2-7, with D possibly matching TRBD2 (5 bases). The V end was cut by 5 bases, the J end by 3 bases, with 17 bases between. Germline CDR1 and CDR2: SGHNT and YENEEA. The CDR3 consists of 15 residues. Here the CDR3 reads CASSEQSGPGYEQYF. The CDR3 DNA follows: TGTGCCAGCAGCGAACAAAGCGGTCCGGGCTACGAGCAGTACTTC.

This chain's CDR3 is CASIQSGTLYF. DNA for the CDR3: TGTGCCAGCATCCAGTCCGGGACTTTGTACTTC. This chain connects TRBV11-2 to TRBJ2-7, with D possibly TRBD2 on 6 matching bases. V was pared by 7 bases and J by 12 bases, with 16 bases between. In germline, CDR1 is SGHAT, CDR2 FQNNGV. The CDR3 is made up of 11 amino acids.

V gene TRBV12-5 combines with J gene TRBJ2-1; 10 nucleotides align to TRBD1. CDR1 and CDR2 (germline): LGHNT, FRNRAP. V gave up 6 bases and J gave up 3 bases; unmatched junction bases: 5. This CDR3 spans 15 amino acids. CDR3 in DNA: TGTGCTAGTGGGGATGGACAGGGGGACTACAATGAGCAGTTCTTC. This gives the protein CASGDGQGDYNEQFF.

The V and J genes are TRBV7-2 and TRBJ1-4; D might be TRBD1 (6 bases). Trimming took 8 bases from V and 8 from J, leaving 15 bases between them. CDR1 and CDR2 from the germline V gene are SGHTA and FQGNSA. The CDR3 sequence is 13 residues long. The CDR3 sequence is CASRGAGEEKLFF. CDR3 coding DNA: TGTGCCAGCCGAGGGGCAGGGGAGGAAAAACTGTTTTTT.

V usage is TRBV30 and J usage is TRBJ2-1, with 13 nucleotides matching TRBD2. Germline lookup yields CDR1 GTSNPN and CDR2 SVGIG (reference sequence). V shed 3 bases, J shed 8 bases, and the junction held 7 bases outside the gene matches. The CDR3 loop spans 15 amino acids. The CDR3 nucleotides read TGTGCCTGGAGCATAGGGACTAGCGGGATAGATGAGCAGTTCTTC. Translated: CAWSIGTSGIDEQFF. The complete variable domain, with remaining parts taken from reference TRBV30 and TRBJ2-1, reads SQTIHQWPATLVQPVGSPLSLECTVEGTSNPNLYWYRQAAGRGLQLLFYSVGIGQISSEVPQNLSASRPQDRQFILSSKKLLLSDSGFYLCAWSIGTSGIDEQFFGPGTRLTVL.